One and the same sample provided the 29 T cell receptor beta chains below, sequenced in a study of siplizumab effects on memory and regulatory T cells. Method: immunoSEQ multiplex PCR; TCRdb's copy keeps in-frame clones and lacks some. The sample yields roughly 100,000 clones, roughly 91% seen once. The sample taken for sequencing was CD4+ T cells sorted from blood. These receptors came from a human donor in good health.

There are a few counts of this clone. The chain is built from TRBV4-1 and TRBJ1-6, with TRBD1 matching over 11 bases. The germline V gene has CDR1 MGHRA and CDR2 YSYEKL. V lost 1 base and J lost 9; bases outside the gene matches: 5. The CDR3 is 16 amino acids. The CDR3 nucleotides read TGCGCCAGCAGCCAAGTAGGACAGGGGGCATTTTCACCCCTCCACTTT. This gives the protein CASSQVGQGAFSPLHF.

The rearrangement uses TRBV19 and TRBJ2-7; the match to TRBD2 covers 8 bases. The ends lost 5 bases at V and 0 bases at J; junction bases unmatched: 3. Germline V lookup: CDR1 LNHDA, CDR2 SQIVND (reference sequence). The CDR3 runs to 14 residues. The CDR3 bases are TGTGCCAGTAGTTTAGCGGGAACCTCCTACGAGCAGTACTTC. Its protein product is CASSLAGTSYEQYF.

This chain links TRBV30 with TRBJ1-1, with TRBD1 matching 7 bases. V dropped 6 bases and J dropped 3; count of bases not matched to a gene: 7. The CDR3 loop spans 13 amino acids. Germline CDR1 is GTSNPN and CDR2 is SVGIG (reference sequence). CDR3 residues: CACRQGEYTEAFF. The CDR3 DNA is TGTGCCTGCCGACAGGGCGAGTACACTGAAGCTTTCTTT. Supplemented by reference TRBV30 and TRBJ1-1, the full variable domain reads SQTIHQWPATLVQPVGSPLSLECTVEGTSNPNLYWYRQAAGRGLQLLFYSVGIGQISSEVPQNLSASRPQDRQFILSSKKLLLSDSGFYLCACRQGEYTEAFFGQGTRLTVV.

The chain uses TRBV28 and TRBJ2-1; TRBD2 aligns across 7 bases. The CDR3 covers 16 residues. CDR1 and CDR2 (germline): MDHEN, SYDVKM. Trimming took 5 bases from V and 4 from J; bases not matched to a gene: 11. The CDR3 loop is CASSPRRTRPYNEQFF. The CDR3, as DNA: TGTGCCAGCAGTCCCCGGAGGACTAGACCTTACAATGAGCAGTTCTTC.

V is TRBV5-8 and J is TRBJ1-2, with a possible D match to TRBD1 (6 bases). In germline, CDR1 is SGHTS, CDR2 YDEGEE. The ends were cut back, 4 bases at V and 3 bases at J, with 10 bases in the middle. This CDR3 comprises 13 residues. The CDR3 sequence is CASSQDRHYGYTF. The CDR3 nucleotides read TGTGCCAGCAGCCAAGACAGGCACTATGGCTACACCTTC.

The gene calls are TRBV11-2 and TRBJ2-7; 9 nucleotides align to TRBD1. The V and J ends lost 1 base and 6 bases, in that order; junction bases with no gene match: 4. The CDR3 has 14 residues. Germline assignment: CDR1 SGHAT and CDR2 FQNNGV. CDR3 nucleotide sequence: TGTGCCAGCAGCTTAGTTGGGACAGGGATCGAGCAGTACTTC. Translation: CASSLVGTGIEQYF. The whole variable domain, filled in from reference TRBV11-2 and TRBJ2-7, reads EAGVAQSPRYKIIEKRQSVAFWCNPISGHATLYWYQQILGQGPKLLIQFQNNGVVDDSQLPKDRFSAERLKGVDSTLKIQPAKLEDSAVYLCASSLVGTGIEQYFGPGTRLTVT.

This chain uses TRBV18 with TRBJ1-3; 7 positions agree with TRBD1. Trimming removed 6 bases from V and 4 bases from J; junction bases left unmatched: 6. CDR3 length equals 14 residues. Looked up from germline, CDR1 is KGHSH and CDR2 is LQKENI. The DNA of the CDR3 is TGTGCCAGCTCGGAGACAGGGCTGGGAAACACCATATATTTT. It yields the protein CASSETGLGNTIYF.

This chain links TRBV2 with TRBJ1-6; D perhaps matches TRBD1 (5 bases). CDR1 SNHLY and CDR2 FYNNEI come from the germline V gene. The CDR3 is 14 residues long. Trimming pared 6 bases from V and 10 bases from J, leaving 16 bases between. As DNA, the CDR3 is TGTGCCAGCAGACCCGGGGCCCAAAGGTCACCCCTCCACTTT. Encoded protein: CASRPGAQRSPLHF.

The rearrangement joins TRBV18 to TRBJ2-3; maybe TRBD1 (5 bases). The CDR3 runs to 16 residues. Germline CDR1 reads KGHSH; CDR2 reads LQKENI. Trimming removed 5 bases from V and 2 bases from J, with 17 bases in between. CDR3 loop: CASSFTGRSTTDTQYF. CDR3 nucleotides: TGTGCCAGCTCATTTACAGGTAGATCGACCACAGATACGCAGTATTTT.

The chain uses TRBV29-1 and TRBJ2-5; tentative D call: TRBD2 (5 bases). The CDR3 contains 13 residues. The V gene lost 5 bases and the J gene lost 4 bases, with 14 bases spanning the gap. Germline-derived CDR1 and CDR2 are SQVTM and ANQGSEA. This CDR3 reads CSVLSSARETQYF. Written as DNA, the CDR3 is TGCAGCGTTCTCAGTAGCGCACGAGAGACCCAGTACTTC.

The chain uses TRBV19 and TRBJ2-2; weak D call: TRBD1 (5 bases). Between the trimmed V and J ends, which lost 3 bases and 4 bases, there was a span of 9 bases. This CDR3 has 14 amino acids. CDR1 and CDR2 (germline): LNHDA, SQIVND (reference sequence). The CDR3 region is CASSIIGATGELFF. The CDR3 region has the DNA TGTGCCAGTAGTATTATAGGGGCCACCGGGGAGCTGTTTTTT.

This clone occurred once. This chain links TRBV5-1 with TRBJ2-1; maybe TRBD2 (5 bases). The CDR3 runs to 15 residues. Germline CDR1 SGHRS, CDR2 YFSETQ. V gave up 0 bases and J gave up 4 bases, with 11 bases separating them. CDR3: CASSLAGGGYNEQFF. The CDR3 DNA reads TGCGCCAGCAGCTTGGCTGGAGGCGGGTACAATGAGCAGTTCTTC. Full variable domain (remainder filled in from reference TRBV5-1 and TRBJ2-1): KAGVTQTPRYLIKTRGQQVTLSCSPISGHRSVSWYQQTPGQGLQFLFEYFSETQRNKGNFPGRFSGRQFSNSRSEMNVSTLELGDSALYLCASSLAGGGYNEQFFGPGTRLTVL.

This chain uses TRBV25-1 with TRBJ1-3, with D possibly TRBD1 on 5 matching bases. V gave up 7 bases and J gave up 3 bases, with 16 bases separating them. CDR3 length: 15 residues. Germline V CDR1 and CDR2: MGHDK, SYGVNS. The CDR3 nucleotides read TGTGCCAGCACACCGGGGCCCTACCATGGAAACACCATATATTTT. This codes for CASTPGPYHGNTIYF.

This sequence joins TRBV5-1 and TRBJ2-4; 15 bases match TRBD2. CDR1 and CDR2 from the germline V gene are SGHRS and YFSETQ. Trimming took 3 bases from V and 2 from J; bases not matched to a gene: 3. This CDR3 has 17 residues. For the CDR3, the DNA is TGCGCCAGCAGCTCAGGACTAGCGGGAGGGTCCAAAAACATTCAGTACTTC. Amino acid sequence: CASSSGLAGGSKNIQYF.

The genes are TRBV6-6 and TRBJ1-2; 8 bases agree with TRBD1. In germline, CDR1 is MNHNY, CDR2 SVGAGI (reference sequence). The CDR3 length is 14 residues. V dropped 5 bases and J dropped 8; count of bases not matched to a gene: 10. CDR3 nucleotides: TGTGCCAGCAGTACGGACAGGGTCCTGGAGGGCTACACCTTC. The encoded protein is CASSTDRVLEGYTF.

DNA of the CDR3: TGCGCCAGCAGCCAGACCGGGACTAGCGCAGATACGCAGTATTTT. Translated, it gives CASSQTGTSADTQYF. The chain uses TRBV4-1 and TRBJ2-3, with 10 bases aligning to TRBD2. The V and J ends lost 3 bases and 4 bases, in that order; junction bases with no gene match: 4. The CDR3 is made up of 15 amino acids. Germline CDR1 reads MGHRA; CDR2 reads YSYEKL.

The rearrangement joins TRBV19 to TRBJ1-3; no reliable D call. V was cut by 5 bases and J by 5 bases, with 10 bases left in between. This CDR3 spans 13 amino acids. Germline V gene sequence: CDR1 LNHDA, CDR2 SQIVND (reference sequence). In DNA, the CDR3 is TGTGCCAGTAGTGACGACGCCAGAAACACCATATATTTT. Protein: CASSDDARNTIYF.

V gene TRBV10-3 combines with J gene TRBJ2-1, with D uncertain. Looked up from germline, CDR1 is ENHRY and CDR2 is SYGVKD. Trimming took 4 bases from V and 10 from J, leaving 8 bases between them. This CDR3 spans 11 amino acids. In DNA form, the CDR3 reads TGTGCCATCAGTGGGCTAACGGAGCAGTTCTTC. It encodes CAISGLTEQFF.

This clone has only one observation. V is TRBV6-1 and J is TRBJ1-1; 7 bases agree with TRBD1. The germline gives CDR1 MNHNS, CDR2 SASEGT. J gave up 5 bases and V 6 bases, and 9 bases lay outside the gene matches. The CDR3 is 14 residues long. As DNA, the CDR3 is TGTGCCAGCAGCAAAGGGGGCTTGGGAACTGAAGCTTTCTTT. Translation gives CASSKGGLGTEAFF.

This chain uses TRBV27 with TRBJ2-2; 10 bases match TRBD1. The CDR3 contains 15 residues. Trimming cost V 7 bases and J 3 bases; bases outside gene matches: 5. Germline-derived CDR1 and CDR2 are MNHEY and SMNVEV (reference sequence). For the CDR3, the DNA is TGTGCCAGCAAAAGACAGGGGGCTGACACCGGGGAGCTGTTTTTT. Residues: CASKRQGADTGELFF.

The chain's CDR3 is CASSRTSGGAWETQYF. The CDR3 DNA reads as TGTGCCAGCAGCCGGACTAGCGGGGGGGCTTGGGAGACCCAGTACTTC. The chain recombines TRBV7-9 with TRBJ2-5, with 15 bases matching TRBD2. CDR3 size: 16 residues. Trimming took 5 bases from V and 5 from J; bases not matched to a gene: 6. CDR1 is SEHNR, CDR2 FQNEAQ, per germline (reference sequence).

The chain recombines TRBV4-2 with TRBJ1-2; 8 bases fit TRBD1. Unmatched junction bases numbered 8, after V lost 5 bases and J lost 6 bases. CDR1 is LGHNA, CDR2 YNFKEQ, per germline. The CDR3 has 14 residues. CDR3 residues: CASSGRQGFDGYTF. CDR3 DNA sequence: TGTGCCAGCAGCGGACGACAGGGGTTTGATGGCTACACCTTC.

The gene calls are TRBV27 and TRBJ2-1; D remains ambiguous. The CDR3 totals 14 residues. The germline gives CDR1 MNHEY, CDR2 SMNVEV (reference sequence). Trimming took 3 bases from V and 5 from J, leaving 11 bases between them. CDR3 residues: CASSFLYTNNEQFF. As DNA, the CDR3 is TGTGCCAGCAGTTTTTTGTACACTAACAATGAGCAGTTCTTC.

The V call is TRBV25-1, the J call TRBJ2-7; 9 nucleotides match TRBD2. This CDR3 is 14 amino acids long. Germline CDR1 MGHDK, CDR2 SYGVNS. Trimming at V came to 5 bases and at J to 5 bases, leaving 7 bases not matched to a gene. CDR3 sequence: CASSKREVPHEQYF. The CDR3 DNA sequence: TGTGCCAGCAGTAAGCGGGAGGTCCCCCACGAGCAGTACTTC.

This clone came up once. This chain links TRBV27 with TRBJ2-7; D might be TRBD1 (5 bases). Germline-derived CDR1 and CDR2 are MNHEY and SMNVEV (reference sequence). The CDR3 has 14 amino acids. V lost 6 bases and J lost 0, with 12 bases in between. As DNA, the CDR3 is TGTGCCAGCAGAAAACTTGGGGCCTCCTACGAGCAGTACTTC. This gives the protein CASRKLGASYEQYF.

This chain connects TRBV4-3 to TRBJ1-2; TRBD1 might be the D (6 bases). V was clipped by 0 bases and J by 0 bases, with 11 bases between them. Germline CDR1 and CDR2: LGHNA and YSLEER. The CDR3 length is 16 residues. As DNA, the CDR3 is TGCGCCAGCAGCCAAGATCAGGGGTCAGCTAACTATGGCTACACCTTC. Translated, it gives CASSQDQGSANYGYTF.

The chain couples TRBV6-1 to TRBJ1-6; tentatively, D is TRBD1 (5 bases). The CDR3 spans 14 residues. Germline V gene data show CDR1 as MNHNS and CDR2 as SASEGT. With 2 bases removed from V and 7 bases from J, the gap between germline ends came to 9 bases. The DNA of the CDR3 is TGTGCCAGCAGTGAAAACGGGGGAAATTCACCCCTCCACTTT. This translates into CASSENGGNSPLHF.

The chain is built from TRBV5-6 and TRBJ2-1; perhaps TRBD2 as D (5 bases). This CDR3 is built from 14 residues. Trimming stripped 1 base from V and 4 bases from J, with 9 bases between. Germline V gives CDR1 SGHDT, CDR2 YYEEEE. The CDR3 DNA is TGTGCCAGCAGCTTGATCGGCGGGTACAATGAGCAGTTCTTC. Translation: CASSLIGGYNEQFF.

This sequence joins TRBV4-2 and TRBJ1-2; no firm D call. The CDR3 spans 14 residues. In germline, CDR1 is LGHNA, CDR2 YNFKEQ. V was cut by 5 bases and J by 8 bases, with 18 bases left in between. The CDR3 bases are TGTGCCAGCAGCGCCGCCGGGAGAATCGGAGGCTACACCTTC. It is translated as CASSAAGRIGGYTF.